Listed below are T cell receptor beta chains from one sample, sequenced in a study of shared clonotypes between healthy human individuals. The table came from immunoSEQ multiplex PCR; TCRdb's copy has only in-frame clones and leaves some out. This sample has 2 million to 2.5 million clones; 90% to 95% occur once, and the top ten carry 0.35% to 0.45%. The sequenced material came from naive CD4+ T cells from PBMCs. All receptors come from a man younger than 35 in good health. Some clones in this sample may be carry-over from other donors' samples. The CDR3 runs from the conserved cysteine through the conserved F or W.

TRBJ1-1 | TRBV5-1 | CASYEQDMNTEAFF
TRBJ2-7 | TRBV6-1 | CASIRKGEQYF
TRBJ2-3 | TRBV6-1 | CASSVGVTTDTQYF
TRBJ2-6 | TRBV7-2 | CASSLWTGVANVLTF
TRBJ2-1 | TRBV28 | CASSLSAGYNEQFF
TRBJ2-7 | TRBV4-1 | CASSQMLAGGTYEQYF
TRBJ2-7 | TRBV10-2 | CASRMTSGPSYEQYF
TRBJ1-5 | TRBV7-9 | CASSRSGGGNQPQHF
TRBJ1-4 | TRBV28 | CASSLGGIGWGGEKLFF
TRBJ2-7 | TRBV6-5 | CASSYSWTGGISEQYF
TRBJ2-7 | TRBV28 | CASSTNRGGRDEQYF
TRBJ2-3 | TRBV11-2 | CASSLRLATSTDTQYF
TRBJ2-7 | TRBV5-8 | CASSLVGRIYEQYF